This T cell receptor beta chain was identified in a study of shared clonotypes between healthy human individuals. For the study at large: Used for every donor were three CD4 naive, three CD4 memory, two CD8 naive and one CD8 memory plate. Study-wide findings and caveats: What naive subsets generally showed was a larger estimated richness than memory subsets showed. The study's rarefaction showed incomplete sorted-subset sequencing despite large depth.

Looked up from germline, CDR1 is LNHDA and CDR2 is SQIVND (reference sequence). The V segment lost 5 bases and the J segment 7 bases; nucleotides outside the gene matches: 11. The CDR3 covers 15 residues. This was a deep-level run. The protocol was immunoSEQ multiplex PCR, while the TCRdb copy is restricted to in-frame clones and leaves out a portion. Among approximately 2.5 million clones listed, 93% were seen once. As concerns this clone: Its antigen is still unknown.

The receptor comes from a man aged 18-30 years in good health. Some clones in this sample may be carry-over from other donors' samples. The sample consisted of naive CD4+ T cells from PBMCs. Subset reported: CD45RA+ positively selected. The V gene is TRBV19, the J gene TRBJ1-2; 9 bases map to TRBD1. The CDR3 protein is CASSSQDRGRRGYTF. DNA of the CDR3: TGTGCCAGTAGTTCCCAGGACAGGGGTCGGCGTGGCTACACCTTC.